This record concerns one T cell receptor beta chain sequence. Original handling: Estimates of nucleated cell counts were drawn from the amplification of reference gene primers. Profiled with immunoSEQ multiplex PCR; TCRdb holds only in-frame clones, not every one. V, J and clone size reflect that table, while D and trimming were determined from the DNA. The sample contains some 210,000 clones, roughly four fifths of which appear only once. This CDR3 contains 15 residues. Between the trimmed V and J ends, which lost 4 bases and 4 bases, there was a span of 16 bases. Germline V lookup: CDR1 MDHEN, CDR2 SYDVKM. The sample belongs to a study of blood T cell repertoires in COVID-19. Study details: Samples of COVID-19 (acute and convalescent) were obtained from the United States, Italy and Spain.

The sequencing sample was made of peripheral blood. The V call is TRBV28, the J call TRBJ1-2, with D possibly TRBD1 on 6 matching bases. The source of this sequence is a woman aged 40 to 50 with acute or convalescent COVID-19. CDR3 DNA sequence: TGTGCCAGCAGTTCGATAGGGGGTACTAGCTATGGCTACACCTTC. Encoded protein: CASSSIGGTSYGYTF.